The source of this T cell receptor (beta chain) is a study of T-cell memory formation after mild COVID-19. Study details: Among the donors, TCR clusters were largely specific to each donor.

The table lists this clonotype with many counts. Its antigen is still unknown. Regarding the study as a whole: Whether second-wave clones peaking at day 37 were SARS-CoV-2 specific went unconfirmed. The pre-infection memory compartment contained some responding clones, suggesting cross-reactive memory joined.

CDR3 length: 12 residues. Germline lookup yields CDR1 SEHNR and CDR2 FQNEAQ (reference sequence). Between the trimmed V and J ends, which lost 11 bases and 4 bases, there was a span of 13 bases. Employing constant-segment primers, 5'RACE generated TCR alpha and TCR beta cDNA libraries bearing sample barcodes and UMIs. TCRdb re-analysed the 5' RACE reads in MiXCR, keeping a single row per CDR3 protein. This sample has 250,000 to 350,000 distinct CDR3 sequences; roughly 16% occur once, and the top ten carry 20% to 25%. The V gene is TRBV7-9, the J gene TRBJ2-3; no clear D gene. This TCR derives from a man in his late teens or twenties who had mild COVID-19 (a few samples of this study predate the infection). Cell type and time point are not known. The sample comprised PBMCs or a T cell subset sorted from them (not recorded which). The CDR3 DNA follows: TGTGCCGCAACGAAGCTCCCAGATACGCAGTATTTT. Encoded protein: CAATKLPDTQYF.